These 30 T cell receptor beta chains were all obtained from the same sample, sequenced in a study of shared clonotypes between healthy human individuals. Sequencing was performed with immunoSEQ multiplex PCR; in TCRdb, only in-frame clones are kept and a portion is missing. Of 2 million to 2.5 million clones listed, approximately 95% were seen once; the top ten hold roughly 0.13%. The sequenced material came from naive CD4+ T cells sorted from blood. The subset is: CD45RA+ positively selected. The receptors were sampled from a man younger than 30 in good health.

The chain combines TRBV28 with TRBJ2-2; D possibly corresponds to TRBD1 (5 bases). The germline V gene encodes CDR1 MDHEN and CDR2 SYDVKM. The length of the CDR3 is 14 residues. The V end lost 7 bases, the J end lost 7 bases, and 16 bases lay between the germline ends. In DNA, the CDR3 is TGTGCCAGCAACATCCAGGGTAGGGTCGGGGAGCTGTTTTTT. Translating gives CASNIQGRVGELFF. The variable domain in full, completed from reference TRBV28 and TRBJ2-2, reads DVKVTQSSRYLVKRTGEKVFLECVQDMDHENMFWYRQDPGLGLRLIYFSYDVKMKEKGDIPEGYSVSREKKERFSLILESASTNQTSMYLCASNIQGRVGELFFGEGSRLTVL.

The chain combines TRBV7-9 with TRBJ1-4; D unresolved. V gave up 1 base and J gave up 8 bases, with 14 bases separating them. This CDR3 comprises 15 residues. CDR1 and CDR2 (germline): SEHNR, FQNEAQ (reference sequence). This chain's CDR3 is CASSLVPAASEKLFF. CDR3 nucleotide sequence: TGTGCCAGCAGCTTAGTACCCGCTGCAAGCGAAAAACTGTTTTTT.

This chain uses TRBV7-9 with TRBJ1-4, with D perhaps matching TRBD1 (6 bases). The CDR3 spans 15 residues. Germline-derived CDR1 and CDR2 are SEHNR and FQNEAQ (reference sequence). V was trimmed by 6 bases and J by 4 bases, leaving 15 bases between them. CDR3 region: CASSPTTGNNEKLFF. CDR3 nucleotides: TGTGCCAGCAGTCCAACCACAGGGAATAATGAAAAACTGTTTTTT.

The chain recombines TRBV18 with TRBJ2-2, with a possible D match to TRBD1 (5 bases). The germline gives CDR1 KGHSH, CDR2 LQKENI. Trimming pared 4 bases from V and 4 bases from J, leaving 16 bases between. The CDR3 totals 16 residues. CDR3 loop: CASSRYPGQLTGELFF. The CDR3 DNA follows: TGTGCCAGCTCACGTTATCCCGGACAACTCACCGGGGAGCTGTTTTTT.

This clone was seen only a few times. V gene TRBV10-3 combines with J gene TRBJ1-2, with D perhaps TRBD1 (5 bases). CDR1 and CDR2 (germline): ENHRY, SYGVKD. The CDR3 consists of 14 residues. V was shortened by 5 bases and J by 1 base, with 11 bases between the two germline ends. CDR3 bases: TGTGCCATCAGTCCTACAGGTGTTAACTATGGCTACACCTTC. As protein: CAISPTGVNYGYTF.

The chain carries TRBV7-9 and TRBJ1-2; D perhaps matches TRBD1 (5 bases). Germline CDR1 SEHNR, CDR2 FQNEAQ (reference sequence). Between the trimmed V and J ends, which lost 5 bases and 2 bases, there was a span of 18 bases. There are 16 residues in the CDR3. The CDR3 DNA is TGTGCCAGCAGCCCGGCGTTGAGGGACCTGAACTATGGCTACACCTTC. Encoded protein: CASSPALRDLNYGYTF.

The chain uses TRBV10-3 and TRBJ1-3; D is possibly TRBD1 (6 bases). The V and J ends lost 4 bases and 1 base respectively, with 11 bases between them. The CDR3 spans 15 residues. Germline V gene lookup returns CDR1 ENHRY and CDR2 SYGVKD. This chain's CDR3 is CAISGGANSGNTIYF. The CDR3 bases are TGTGCCATCAGTGGGGGGGCTAATTCTGGAAACACCATATATTTT.

CDR3 sequence (DNA): TGTGCCAGCACCTATTCCGGGACTAGCGGAAACGAGCAGTACTTC. Amino acid sequence: CASTYSGTSGNEQYF. The chain links TRBV11-2 to TRBJ2-7; TRBD2 matches 11 bases. Trimming cost V 7 bases and J 5 bases; bases outside gene matches: 10. CDR1 is SGHAT, CDR2 FQNNGV, per germline. The CDR3 contains 15 residues.

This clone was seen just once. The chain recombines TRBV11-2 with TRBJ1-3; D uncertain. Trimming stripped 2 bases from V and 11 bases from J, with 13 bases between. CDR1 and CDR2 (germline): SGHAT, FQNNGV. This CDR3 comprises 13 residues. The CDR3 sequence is CASSLRETIAIYF. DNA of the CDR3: TGTGCCAGCAGCTTAAGGGAGACCATCGCCATATATTTT.

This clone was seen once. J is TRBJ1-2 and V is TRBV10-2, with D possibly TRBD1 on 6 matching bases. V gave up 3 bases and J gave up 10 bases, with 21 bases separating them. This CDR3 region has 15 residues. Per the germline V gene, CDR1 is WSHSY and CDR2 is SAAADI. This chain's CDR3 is CASSDVDGPGDAYTF. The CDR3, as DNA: TGCGCCAGCAGTGACGTGGACGGACCAGGGGATGCCTACACCTTC.

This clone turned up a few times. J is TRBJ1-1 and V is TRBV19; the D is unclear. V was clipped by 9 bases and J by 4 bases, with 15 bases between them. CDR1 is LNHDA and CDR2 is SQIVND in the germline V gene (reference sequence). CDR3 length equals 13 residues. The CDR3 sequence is CASATRGITEAFF. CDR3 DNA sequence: TGTGCCAGCGCTACTCGGGGTATCACTGAAGCTTTCTTT.

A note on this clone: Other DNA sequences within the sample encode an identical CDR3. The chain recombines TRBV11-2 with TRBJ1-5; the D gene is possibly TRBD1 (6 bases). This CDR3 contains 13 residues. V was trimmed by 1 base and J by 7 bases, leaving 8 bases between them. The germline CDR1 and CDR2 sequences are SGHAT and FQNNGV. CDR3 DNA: TGTGCCAGCAGCTTAGGTAGGGGGCAGCCCCAGCATTTT. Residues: CASSLGRGQPQHF.

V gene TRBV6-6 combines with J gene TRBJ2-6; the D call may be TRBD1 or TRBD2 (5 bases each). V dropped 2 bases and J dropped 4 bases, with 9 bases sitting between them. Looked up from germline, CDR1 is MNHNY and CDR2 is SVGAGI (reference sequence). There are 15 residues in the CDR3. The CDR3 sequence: CASSYRGDGANVLTF. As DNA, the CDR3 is TGTGCCAGCAGTTACCGGGGCGACGGGGCCAACGTCCTGACTTTC.

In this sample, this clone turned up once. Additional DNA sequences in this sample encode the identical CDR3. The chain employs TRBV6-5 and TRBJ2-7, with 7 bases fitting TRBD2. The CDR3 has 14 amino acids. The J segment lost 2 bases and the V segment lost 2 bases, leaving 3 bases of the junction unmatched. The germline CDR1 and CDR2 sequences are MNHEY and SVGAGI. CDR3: CASSYLAGAYEQYF. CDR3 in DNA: TGTGCCAGCAGTTACCTCGCGGGAGCCTACGAGCAGTACTTC.

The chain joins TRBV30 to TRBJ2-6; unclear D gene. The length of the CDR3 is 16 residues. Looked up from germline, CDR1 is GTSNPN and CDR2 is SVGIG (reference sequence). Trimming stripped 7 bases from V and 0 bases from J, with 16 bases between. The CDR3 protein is CASSWATISGANVLTF. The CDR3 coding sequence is TGTGCCTCCTCCTGGGCCACAATCTCTGGGGCCAACGTCCTGACTTTC.

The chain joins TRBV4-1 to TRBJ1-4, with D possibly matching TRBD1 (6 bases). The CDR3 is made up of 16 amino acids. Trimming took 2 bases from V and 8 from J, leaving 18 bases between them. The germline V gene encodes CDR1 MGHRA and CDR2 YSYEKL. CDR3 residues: CASSQNVGGQGEKLFF. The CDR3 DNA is TGCGCCAGCAGCCAAAATGTAGGGGGACAAGGAGAAAAACTGTTTTTT.

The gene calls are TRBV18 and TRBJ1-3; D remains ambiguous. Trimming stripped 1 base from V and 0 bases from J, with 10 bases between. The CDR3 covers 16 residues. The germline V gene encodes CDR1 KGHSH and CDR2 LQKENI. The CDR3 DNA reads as TGTGCCAGCTCACCACAGGCAGGAAACTCTGGAAACACCATATATTTT. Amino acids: CASSPQAGNSGNTIYF.

CDR3 DNA sequence: TGTGCCAGCACCCTCTCCGGTTCTGGAAACACCATATATTTT. Its protein is CASTLSGSGNTIYF. This chain links TRBV6-1 with TRBJ1-3, with unresolved D. Germline CDR1 MNHNS, CDR2 SASEGT. The CDR3 spans 14 residues. Trimming removed 7 bases from V and 1 base from J, with 11 bases in between.

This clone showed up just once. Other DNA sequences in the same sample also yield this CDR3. This CDR3 reads CASSLSGPSTDTQYF. CDR3 in DNA: TGTGCCAGCAGCCTTAGCGGGCCTAGCACAGATACGCAGTATTTT. J is TRBJ2-3 and V is TRBV28, with 7 bases fitting TRBD2. The CDR3 extends over 15 amino acids. V trimming: 6 bases; J trimming: 0 bases; junction bases outside the gene matches: 6. In germline, CDR1 is MDHEN, CDR2 SYDVKM.

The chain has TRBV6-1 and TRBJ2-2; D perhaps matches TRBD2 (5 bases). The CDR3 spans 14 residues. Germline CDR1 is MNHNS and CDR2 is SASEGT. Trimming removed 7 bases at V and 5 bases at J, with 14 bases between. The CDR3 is CASTGEGKTGELFF. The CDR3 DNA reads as TGTGCCAGCACTGGAGAGGGCAAGACCGGGGAGCTGTTTTTT.

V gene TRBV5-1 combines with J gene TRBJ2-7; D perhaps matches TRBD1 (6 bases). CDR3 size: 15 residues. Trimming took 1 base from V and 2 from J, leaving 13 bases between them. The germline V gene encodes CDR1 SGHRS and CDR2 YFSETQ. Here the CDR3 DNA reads TGCGCCAGCAGCTTGCAGGACAGCCCTCCCTACGAGCAGTACTTC. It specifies CASSLQDSPPYEQYF.

CDR3 residues: CASSIWGGSGNQPQHF. The CDR3 bases are TGTGCCAGTAGTATATGGGGGGGCTCTGGCAATCAGCCCCAGCATTTT. The rearrangement uses TRBV19 and TRBJ1-5, with D perhaps matching TRBD1 (6 bases). The CDR3 has 16 amino acids. The germline V and J ends were trimmed by 2 bases and 2 bases, with 13 bases remaining between them. Germline values: CDR1 LNHDA, CDR2 SQIVND (reference sequence).

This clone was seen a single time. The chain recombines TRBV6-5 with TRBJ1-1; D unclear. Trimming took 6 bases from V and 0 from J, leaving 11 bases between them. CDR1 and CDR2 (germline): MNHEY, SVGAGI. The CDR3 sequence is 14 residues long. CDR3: CASSPGAMNTEAFF. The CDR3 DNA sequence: TGTGCCAGCAGCCCGGGTGCAATGAACACTGAAGCTTTCTTT.

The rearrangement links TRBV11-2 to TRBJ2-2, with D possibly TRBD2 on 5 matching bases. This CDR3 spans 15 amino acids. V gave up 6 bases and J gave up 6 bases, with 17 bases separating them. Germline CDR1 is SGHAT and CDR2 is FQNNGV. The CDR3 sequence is CASRHAADFPGELFF. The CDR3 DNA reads TGTGCCAGCAGACATGCCGCGGACTTCCCCGGGGAGCTGTTTTTT.

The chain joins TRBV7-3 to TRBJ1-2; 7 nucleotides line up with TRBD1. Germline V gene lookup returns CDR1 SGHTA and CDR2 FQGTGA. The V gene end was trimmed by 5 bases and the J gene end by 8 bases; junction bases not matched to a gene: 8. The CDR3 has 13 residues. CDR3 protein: CASSATGERGYTF. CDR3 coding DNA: TGTGCCAGCAGCGCCACAGGGGAGAGGGGCTACACCTTC.

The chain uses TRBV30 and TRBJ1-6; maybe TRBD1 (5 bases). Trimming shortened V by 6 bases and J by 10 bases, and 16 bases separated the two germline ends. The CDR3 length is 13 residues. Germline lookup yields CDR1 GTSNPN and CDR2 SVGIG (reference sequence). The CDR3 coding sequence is TGTGCCTGTGATACTAGGGGTAGATCACCCCTCCACTTT. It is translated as CACDTRGRSPLHF.

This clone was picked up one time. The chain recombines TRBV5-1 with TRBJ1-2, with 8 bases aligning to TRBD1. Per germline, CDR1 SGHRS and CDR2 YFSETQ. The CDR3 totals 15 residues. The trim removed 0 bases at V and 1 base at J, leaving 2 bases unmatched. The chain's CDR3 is CASSLGDRINYGYTF. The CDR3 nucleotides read TGCGCCAGCAGCTTGGGGGACAGGATTAACTATGGCTACACCTTC. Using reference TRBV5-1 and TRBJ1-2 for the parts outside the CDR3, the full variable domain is KAGVTQTPRYLIKTRGQQVTLSCSPISGHRSVSWYQQTPGQGLQFLFEYFSETQRNKGNFPGRFSGRQFSNSRSEMNVSTLELGDSALYLCASSLGDRINYGYTFGSGTRLTVV.

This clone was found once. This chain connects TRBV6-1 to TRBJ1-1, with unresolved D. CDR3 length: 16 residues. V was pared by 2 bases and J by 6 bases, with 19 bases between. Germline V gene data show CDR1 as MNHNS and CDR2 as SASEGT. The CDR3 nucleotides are TGTGCCAGCAGTGAAAGCCAAAATCGGGAGGTAGCTGAAGCTTTCTTT. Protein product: CASSESQNREVAEAFF.

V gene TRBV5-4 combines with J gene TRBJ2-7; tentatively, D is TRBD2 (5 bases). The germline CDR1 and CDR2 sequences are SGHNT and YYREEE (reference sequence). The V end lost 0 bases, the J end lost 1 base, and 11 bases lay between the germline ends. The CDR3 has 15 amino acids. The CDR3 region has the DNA TGTGCCAGCAGCTTGGGCGGGTCAAGGTCCTACGAGCAGTACTTC. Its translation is CASSLGGSRSYEQYF.

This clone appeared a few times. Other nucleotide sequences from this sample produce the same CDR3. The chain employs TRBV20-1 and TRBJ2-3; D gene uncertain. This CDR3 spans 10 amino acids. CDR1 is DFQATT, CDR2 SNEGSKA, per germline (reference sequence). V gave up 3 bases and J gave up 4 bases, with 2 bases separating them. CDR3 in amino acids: CSARADTQYF. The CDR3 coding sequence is TGCAGTGCTAGGGCAGATACGCAGTATTTT.